Following are 2 T cell receptor beta chains from one sample sequenced in a study of T cell responses to AZD1222 COVID-19 vaccine. Sequenced by immunoSEQ multiplex PCR; TCRdb stores in-frame clones only, minus some. This table has just under 150,000 clones, 70% to 90% appearing once. Sequencing was performed on peripheral blood, taken 28 days after the second dose of the MenACWY control vaccine. Source of these receptors: an adult who received the MenACWY meningococcal vaccine as a control.

This clone was observed a single time. This same CDR3 is encoded by further DNA sequences in the sample. The chain recombines TRBV5-4 with TRBJ1-2, with D uncertain. Germline V gene sequence: CDR1 SGHNT, CDR2 YYREEE (reference sequence). Deletions cut 0 bases from V and 2 bases from J, with 8 bases between. CDR3 size: 14 residues. The DNA of the CDR3 is TGTGCCAGCAGCTTGGACCGGCAGAACTATGGCTACACCTTC. Amino acids: CASSLDRQNYGYTF.

V usage is TRBV4-1 and J usage is TRBJ1-1; D ambiguous. The CDR3 is made up of 15 amino acids. Germline V gives CDR1 MGHRA, CDR2 YSYEKL. Trimming removed 0 bases at V and 5 bases at J, with 13 bases between. CDR3 loop: CASSQDSGSGTEAFF. For the CDR3, the DNA is TGCGCCAGCAGCCAAGACTCGGGTTCGGGGACTGAAGCTTTCTTT.